A single sample gave rise to the 3 T cell receptor beta chains below, sequenced in a study of T cell responses to AZD1222 COVID-19 vaccine. The assay was immunoSEQ multiplex PCR, and TCRdb's table has in-frame clones only and misses some. This table holds over 15,000 clones, about four fifths found once. The sequenced sample was peripheral blood, obtained 28 days after the second AZD1222 dose. The receptor set was obtained from an adult who received the AZD1222 COVID-19 vaccine.

This rearrangement joins TRBV7-9 to TRBJ2-1; possibly TRBD2 for D (6 bases). This CDR3 comprises 13 residues. Trimming removed 5 bases from V and 9 bases from J, with 14 bases in between. Germline CDR1 reads SEHNR; CDR2 reads FQNEAQ (reference sequence). As DNA, the CDR3 is TGTGCCAGCAGCACTAGACTAGATGGTGAGCAGTTCTTC. It codes for CASSTRLDGEQFF.

This chain connects TRBV7-2 to TRBJ1-2; no firm D call. The CDR3 has 13 amino acids. Germline V gene sequence: CDR1 SGHTA, CDR2 FQGNSA. The V end lost 5 bases, the J end lost 9 bases, and 16 bases lay between the germline ends. This CDR3 reads CASSTDITMSYTF. The DNA of the CDR3 is TGTGCCAGCAGCACCGATATAACTATGAGCTACACCTTC.

V is TRBV27 and J is TRBJ2-7; no reliable D call. V dropped 4 bases and J dropped 2 bases, with 15 bases sitting between them. The CDR3 totals 15 residues. CDR1 and CDR2 from the germline V gene are MNHEY and SMNVEV (reference sequence). CDR3: CASSSGPNPTYEQYF. The DNA for the CDR3 is TGTGCCAGCAGTTCCGGCCCCAACCCCACCTACGAGCAGTACTTC.